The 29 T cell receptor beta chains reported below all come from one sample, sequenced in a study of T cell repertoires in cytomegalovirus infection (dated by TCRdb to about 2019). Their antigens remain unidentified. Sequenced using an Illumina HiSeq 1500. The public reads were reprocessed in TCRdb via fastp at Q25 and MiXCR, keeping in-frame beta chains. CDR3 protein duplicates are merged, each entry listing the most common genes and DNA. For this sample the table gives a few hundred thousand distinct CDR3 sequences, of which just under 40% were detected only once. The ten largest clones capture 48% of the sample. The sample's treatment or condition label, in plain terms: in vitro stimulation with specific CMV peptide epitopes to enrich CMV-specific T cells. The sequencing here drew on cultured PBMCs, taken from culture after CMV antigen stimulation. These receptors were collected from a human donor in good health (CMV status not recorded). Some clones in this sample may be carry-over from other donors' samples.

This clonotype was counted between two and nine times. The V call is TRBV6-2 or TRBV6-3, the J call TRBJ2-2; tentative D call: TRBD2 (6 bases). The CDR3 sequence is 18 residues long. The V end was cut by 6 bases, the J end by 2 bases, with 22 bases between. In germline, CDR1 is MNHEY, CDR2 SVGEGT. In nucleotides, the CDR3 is TGTGCCAGCAGGGGTCCAGGTTTAGTAGCGGAAAACACCGGGGAGCTGTTTTTT. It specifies CASRGPGLVAENTGELFF.

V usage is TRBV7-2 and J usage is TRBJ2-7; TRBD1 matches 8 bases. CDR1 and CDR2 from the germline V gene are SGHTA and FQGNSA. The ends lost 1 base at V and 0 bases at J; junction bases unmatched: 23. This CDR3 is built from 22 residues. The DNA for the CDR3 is TGTGCCAGCAGCTTAGGTCGTGGGAAGGACAGGAAAACCAGGGGGCCCTCCTACGAGCAGTACTTC. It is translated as CASSLGRGKDRKTRGPSYEQYF.

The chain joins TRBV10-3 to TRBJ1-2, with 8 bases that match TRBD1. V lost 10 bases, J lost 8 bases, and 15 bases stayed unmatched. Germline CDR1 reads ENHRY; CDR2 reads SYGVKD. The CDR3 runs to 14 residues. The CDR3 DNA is TGTGCCACCTCCGAGGGGGGACAGGACTTCGGCTACACCTTC. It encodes CATSEGGQDFGYTF.

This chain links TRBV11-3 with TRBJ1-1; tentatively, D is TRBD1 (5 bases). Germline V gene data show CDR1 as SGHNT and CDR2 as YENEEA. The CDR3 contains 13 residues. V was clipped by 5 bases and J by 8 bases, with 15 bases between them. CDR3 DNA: TGTGCCAGCAGCCCCTCACGGGGGTCCGAAGCTTTCTTT. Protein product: CASSPSRGSEAFF.

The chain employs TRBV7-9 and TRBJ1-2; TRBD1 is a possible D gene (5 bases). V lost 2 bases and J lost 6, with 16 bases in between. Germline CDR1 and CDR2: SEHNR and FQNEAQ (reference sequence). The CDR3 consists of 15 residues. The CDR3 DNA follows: TGTGCCAGCAGCTTAATGGGGCCTCAGGCCCATGGCTACACCTTC. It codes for CASSLMGPQAHGYTF.

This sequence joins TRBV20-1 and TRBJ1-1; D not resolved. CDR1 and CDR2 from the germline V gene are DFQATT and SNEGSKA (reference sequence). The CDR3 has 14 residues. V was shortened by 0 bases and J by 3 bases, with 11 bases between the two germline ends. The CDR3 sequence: CSARDLMRDTEAFF. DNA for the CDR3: TGCAGTGCTAGAGACCTAATGCGGGACACTGAAGCTTTCTTT.

The CDR3 coding sequence is TGTGCCAGCAGCAAGACAGGGGCCAGTGATACGCAGTATTTT. Translated, it gives CASSKTGASDTQYF. The chain recombines TRBV7-9 with TRBJ2-3, with TRBD1 matching 8 bases. Trimming took 5 bases from V and 6 from J; bases not matched to a gene: 7. The CDR3 consists of 14 residues. Germline V gene sequence: CDR1 SEHNR, CDR2 FQNEAQ (reference sequence).

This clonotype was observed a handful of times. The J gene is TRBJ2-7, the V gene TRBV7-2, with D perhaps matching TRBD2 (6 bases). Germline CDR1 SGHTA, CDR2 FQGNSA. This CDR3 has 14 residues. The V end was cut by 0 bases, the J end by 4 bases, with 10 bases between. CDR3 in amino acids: CASSLAGSGYEQYF. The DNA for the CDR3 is TGTGCCAGCAGCTTAGCTGGTAGCGGTTACGAGCAGTACTTC.

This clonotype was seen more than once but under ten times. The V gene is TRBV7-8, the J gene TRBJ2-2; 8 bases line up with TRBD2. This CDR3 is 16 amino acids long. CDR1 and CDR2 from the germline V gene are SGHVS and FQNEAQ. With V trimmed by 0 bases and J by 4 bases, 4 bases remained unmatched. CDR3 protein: CASSLAGGGTTGELFF. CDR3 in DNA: TGTGCCAGCAGCTTAGCTGGCGGGGGGACCACCGGGGAGCTGTTTTTT. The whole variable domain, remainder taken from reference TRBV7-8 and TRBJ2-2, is GAGVSQSPRYKVAKRGQDVALRCDPISGHVSLFWYQQALGQGPEFLTYFQNEAQLDKSGLPSDRFFAERPEGSVSTLKIQRTQQEDSAVYLCASSLAGGGTTGELFFGEGSRLTVL.

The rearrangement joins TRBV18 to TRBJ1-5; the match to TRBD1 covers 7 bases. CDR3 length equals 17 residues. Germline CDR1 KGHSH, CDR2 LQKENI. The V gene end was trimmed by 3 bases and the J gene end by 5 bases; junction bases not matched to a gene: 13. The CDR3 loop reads CASSPLSPTGTHQPQHF. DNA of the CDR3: TGTGCCAGCTCACCCCTATCCCCGACAGGGACCCATCAGCCCCAGCATTTT.

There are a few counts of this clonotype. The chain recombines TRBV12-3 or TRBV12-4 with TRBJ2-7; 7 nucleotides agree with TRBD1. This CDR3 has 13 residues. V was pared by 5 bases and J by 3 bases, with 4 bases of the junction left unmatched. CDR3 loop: CASSGRDSYEQYF. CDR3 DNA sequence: TGTGCCAGCAGTGGCCGGGACAGCTACGAGCAGTACTTC.

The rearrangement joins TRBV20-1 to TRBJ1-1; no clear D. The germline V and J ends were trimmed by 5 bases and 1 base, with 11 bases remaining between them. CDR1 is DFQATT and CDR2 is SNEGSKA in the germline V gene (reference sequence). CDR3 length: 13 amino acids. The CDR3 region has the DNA TGCAGTGCTGGACCTCCTCGGAACACTGAAGCTTTCTTT. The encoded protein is CSAGPPRNTEAFF.

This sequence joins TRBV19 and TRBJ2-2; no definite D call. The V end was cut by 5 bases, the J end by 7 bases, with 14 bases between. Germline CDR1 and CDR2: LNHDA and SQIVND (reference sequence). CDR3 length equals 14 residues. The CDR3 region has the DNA TGTGCCAGTAGTCCGACACTTACTGGCGGGGAGCTGTTTTTT. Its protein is CASSPTLTGGELFF.

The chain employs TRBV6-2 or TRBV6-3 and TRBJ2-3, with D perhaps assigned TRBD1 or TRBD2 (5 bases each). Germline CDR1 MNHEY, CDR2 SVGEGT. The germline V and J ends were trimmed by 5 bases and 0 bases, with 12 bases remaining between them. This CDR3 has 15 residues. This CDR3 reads CASSARDVSTDTQYF. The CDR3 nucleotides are TGTGCCAGCAGTGCACGGGACGTTAGCACAGATACGCAGTATTTT.

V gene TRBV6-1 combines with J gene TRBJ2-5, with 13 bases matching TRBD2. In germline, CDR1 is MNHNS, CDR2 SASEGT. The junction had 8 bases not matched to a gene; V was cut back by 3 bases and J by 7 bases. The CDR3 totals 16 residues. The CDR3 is CASSDGLAGALGTQYF. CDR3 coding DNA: TGTGCCAGCAGTGACGGACTAGCGGGGGCACTGGGGACCCAGTACTTC.

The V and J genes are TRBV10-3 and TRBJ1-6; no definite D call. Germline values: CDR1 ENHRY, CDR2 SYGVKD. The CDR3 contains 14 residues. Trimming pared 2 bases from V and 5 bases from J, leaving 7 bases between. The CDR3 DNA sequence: TGTGCCATCAGTGAGCGGGATAATAATTCACCCCTCCACTTT. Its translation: CAISERDNNSPLHF.

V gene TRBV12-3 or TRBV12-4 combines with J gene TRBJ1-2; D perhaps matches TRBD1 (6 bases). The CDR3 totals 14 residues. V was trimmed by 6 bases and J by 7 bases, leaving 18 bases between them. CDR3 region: CASRRDTGPAGYTF. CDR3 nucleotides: TGTGCCAGCAGGCGCGATACAGGGCCGGCTGGCTACACCTTC.

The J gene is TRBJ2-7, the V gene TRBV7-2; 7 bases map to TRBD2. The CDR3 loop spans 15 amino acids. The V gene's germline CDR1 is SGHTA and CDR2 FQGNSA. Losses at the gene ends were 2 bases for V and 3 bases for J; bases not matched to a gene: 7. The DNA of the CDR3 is TGTGCCAGCAGCTTAAACGCGGGACTAAACTACGAGCAGTACTTC. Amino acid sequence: CASSLNAGLNYEQYF.

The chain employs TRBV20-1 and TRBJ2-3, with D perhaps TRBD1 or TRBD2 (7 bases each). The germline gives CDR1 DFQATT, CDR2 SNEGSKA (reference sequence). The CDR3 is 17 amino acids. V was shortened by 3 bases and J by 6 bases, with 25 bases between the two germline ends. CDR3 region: CSASGGLLATGRDTQYF. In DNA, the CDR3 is TGCAGTGCTAGTGGAGGGTTACTAGCGACAGGGAGGGATACGCAGTATTTT.

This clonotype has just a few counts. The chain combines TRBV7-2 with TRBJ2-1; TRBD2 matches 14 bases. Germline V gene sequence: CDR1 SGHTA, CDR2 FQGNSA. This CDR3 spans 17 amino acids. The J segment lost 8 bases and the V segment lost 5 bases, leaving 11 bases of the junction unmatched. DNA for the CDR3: TGTGCCAGCAGCGAGCAGACGACTAGCGGGGGGGACGATGAGCAGTTCTTC. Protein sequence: CASSEQTTSGGDDEQFF.

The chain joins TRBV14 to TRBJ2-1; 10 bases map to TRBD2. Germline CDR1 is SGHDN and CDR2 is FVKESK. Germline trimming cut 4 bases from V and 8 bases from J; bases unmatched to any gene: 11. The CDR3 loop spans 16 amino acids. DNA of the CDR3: TGTGCCAGCAGCCCCATGGGTCTAGCGGGAGCCGATGAGCAGTTCTTC. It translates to CASSPMGLAGADEQFF.

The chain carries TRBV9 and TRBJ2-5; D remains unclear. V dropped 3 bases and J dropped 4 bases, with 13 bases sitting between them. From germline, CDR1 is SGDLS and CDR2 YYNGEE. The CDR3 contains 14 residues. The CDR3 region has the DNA TGTGCCAGCAGCGGGGGTGAAGATCGAGAGACCCAGTACTTC. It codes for CASSGGEDRETQYF. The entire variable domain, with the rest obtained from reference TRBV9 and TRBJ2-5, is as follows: DSGVTQTPKHLITATGQRVTLRCSPRSGDLSVYWYQQSLDQGLQFLIQYYNGEERAKGNILERFSAQQFPDLHSELNLSSLELGDSALYFCASSGGEDRETQYFGPGTRLLVL.

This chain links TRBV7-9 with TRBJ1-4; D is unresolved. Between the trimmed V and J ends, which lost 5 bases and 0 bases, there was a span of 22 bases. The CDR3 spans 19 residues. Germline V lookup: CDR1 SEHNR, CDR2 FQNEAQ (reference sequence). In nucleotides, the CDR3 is TGTGCCAGCAGCCCCTACCCGACACCGAATCGTGCAACTAATGAAAAACTGTTTTTT. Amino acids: CASSPYPTPNRATNEKLFF.

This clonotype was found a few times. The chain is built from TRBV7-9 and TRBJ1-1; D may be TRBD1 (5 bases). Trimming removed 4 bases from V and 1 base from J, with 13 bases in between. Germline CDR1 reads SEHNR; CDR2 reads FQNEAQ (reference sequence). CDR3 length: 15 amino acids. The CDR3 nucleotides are TGTGCCAGCAGCTCCCGGGGCATTTGGAACACTGAAGCTTTCTTT. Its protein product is CASSSRGIWNTEAFF.

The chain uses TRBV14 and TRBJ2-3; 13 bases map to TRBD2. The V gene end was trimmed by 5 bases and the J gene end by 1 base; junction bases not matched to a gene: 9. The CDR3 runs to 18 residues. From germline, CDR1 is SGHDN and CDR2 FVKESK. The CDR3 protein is CASSTRTSGGYGTDTQYF. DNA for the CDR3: TGTGCCAGCAGCACGAGGACTAGCGGGGGTTATGGCACAGATACGCAGTATTTT.

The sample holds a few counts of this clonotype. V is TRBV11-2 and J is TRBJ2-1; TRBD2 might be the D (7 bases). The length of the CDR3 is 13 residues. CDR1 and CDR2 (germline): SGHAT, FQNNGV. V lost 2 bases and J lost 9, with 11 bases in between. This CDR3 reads CASSLRGAVEQFF. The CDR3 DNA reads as TGTGCCAGCAGCTTACGGGGGGCGGTTGAGCAGTTCTTC.

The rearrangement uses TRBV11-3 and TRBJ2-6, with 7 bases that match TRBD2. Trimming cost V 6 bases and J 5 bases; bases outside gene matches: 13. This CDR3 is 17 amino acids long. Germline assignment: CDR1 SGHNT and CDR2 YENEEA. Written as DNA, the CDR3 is TGTGCCAGCAGAGGGAGGGGCGCCCCGACGAGGGCCAACGTCCTGACTTTC. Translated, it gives CASRGRGAPTRANVLTF.

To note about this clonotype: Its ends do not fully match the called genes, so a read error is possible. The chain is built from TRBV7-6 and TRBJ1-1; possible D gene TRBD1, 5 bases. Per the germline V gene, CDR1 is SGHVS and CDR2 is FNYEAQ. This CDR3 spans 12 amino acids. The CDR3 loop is CASSQGRGRLLF. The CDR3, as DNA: TGTGCCAGCAGCCAGGGCCGGGGACGCTTGCTCTTT.

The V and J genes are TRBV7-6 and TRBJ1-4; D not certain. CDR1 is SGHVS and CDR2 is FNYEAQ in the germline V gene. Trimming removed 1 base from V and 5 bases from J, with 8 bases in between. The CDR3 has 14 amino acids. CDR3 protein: CASSLVASNEKLFF. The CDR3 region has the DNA TGTGCCAGCAGCTTAGTAGCCTCCAATGAAAAACTGTTTTTT.